A single sample is the source of the 29 T cell receptor beta chains below, sequenced in a study of CDR3 diversity in severe acne. TCRdb re-called the PCR reads with MiXCR, one entry per CDR3 protein. The table records over 70,000 distinct CDR3 sequences, 51% of them present only once. The sample comprised blood. These receptors were obtained from a male donor in good health, without acne.

Comment on this clonotype: This may arise from a read error, as a much more abundant clone is one base away. V gene TRBV6-5 combines with J gene TRBJ2-1; D is uncertain. This CDR3 contains 14 residues. Germline V gene lookup returns CDR1 MNHEY and CDR2 SVGAGI. Trimming removed 6 bases from V and 8 bases from J, with 17 bases in between. In DNA, the CDR3 is TGTGCCAGCAGCTCCGACCGTAAGCGCGATGAGCAGTTCTTC. The encoded protein is CASSSDRKRDEQFF.

This sequence joins TRBV7-2 and TRBJ1-2; TRBD1 aligns across 7 bases. This CDR3 has 15 amino acids. Germline V lookup: CDR1 SGHTA, CDR2 FQGNSA. The ends lost 5 bases at V and 1 base at J; junction bases unmatched: 7. For the CDR3, the DNA is TGTGCCAGCAGCACACACAGGGGAATTAACTATGGCTACACCTTC. It codes for CASSTHRGINYGYTF. Using reference TRBV7-2 and TRBJ1-2 for the parts outside the CDR3, the full variable domain is GAGVSQSPSNKVTEKGKDVELRCDPISGHTALYWYRQSLGQGLEFLIYFQGNSAPDKSGLPSDRFSAERTGGSVSTLTIQRTQQEDSAVYLCASSTHRGINYGYTFGSGTRLTVV.

The chain combines TRBV2 with TRBJ1-4; 7 bases match TRBD1. V lost 6 bases, J lost 7 bases, and 8 bases stayed unmatched. Germline-derived CDR1 and CDR2 are SNHLY and FYNNEI. The CDR3 consists of 14 residues. Written as DNA, the CDR3 is TGTGCCAGCAGGAAAACAGGGGCGGGTGAAAAACTGTTTTTT. This gives the protein CASRKTGAGEKLFF.

This clonotype was detected many times. The chain uses TRBV28 and TRBJ1-4; D possibly corresponds to TRBD1 (5 bases). This CDR3 is 18 amino acids long. Germline assignment: CDR1 MDHEN and CDR2 SYDVKM. Trimming removed 5 bases from V and 8 bases from J, with 27 bases in between. DNA of the CDR3: TGTGCCAGCAGTCCCCTCGGGCAGGGAGCCCGAGAGAGAGAAAAACTGTTTTTT. Translating gives CASSPLGQGAREREKLFF.

This clonotype was picked up many times. The chain carries TRBV9 and TRBJ1-5; 8 nucleotides match TRBD1. The V gene end was trimmed by 4 bases and the J gene end by 3 bases; junction bases not matched to a gene: 6. The length of the CDR3 is 15 residues. Germline V gives CDR1 SGDLS, CDR2 YYNGEE. The CDR3 region has the DNA TGTGCCAGCAGCTCGGGACAGGCGATCAATCAGCCCCAGCATTTT. Its translation is CASSSGQAINQPQHF. The full variable domain, rest sourced from reference TRBV9 and TRBJ1-5, is DSGVTQTPKHLITATGQRVTLRCSPRSGDLSVYWYQQSLDQGLQFLIQYYNGEERAKGNILERFSAQQFPDLHSELNLSSLELGDSALYFCASSSGQAINQPQHFGDGTRLSIL.

This clonotype was detected ten times or more. The chain employs TRBV12-3 or TRBV12-4 and TRBJ2-5; 9 nucleotides align to TRBD2. The CDR3 is 14 residues long. The V segment lost 3 bases and the J segment 5 bases; nucleotides outside the gene matches: 4. Written as DNA, the CDR3 is TGTGCCAGCAGTTTTAAGCGGGGGGACGAGACCCAGTACTTC. This encodes CASSFKRGDETQYF.

V usage is TRBV7-9 and J usage is TRBJ2-3; D ambiguous. Germline lookup yields CDR1 SEHNR and CDR2 FQNEAQ (reference sequence). There are 13 residues in the CDR3. V shed 4 bases and J shed 2 bases, with 7 bases lying between them. For the CDR3, the DNA is TGTGCCAGCAGCTCTACCTTCACAGATACGCAGTATTTT. It translates to CASSSTFTDTQYF. The entire variable domain, with the rest obtained from reference TRBV7-9 and TRBJ2-3, is as follows: DTGVSQNPRHKITKRGQNVTFRCDPISEHNRLYWYRQTLGQGPEFLTYFQNEAQLEKSRLLSDRFSAERPKGSFSTLEIQRTEQGDSAMYLCASSSTFTDTQYFGPGTRLTVL.

This clonotype was counted at least ten times. The J gene is TRBJ2-7, the V gene TRBV28, with D uncertain. The germline CDR1 and CDR2 sequences are MDHEN and SYDVKM. V was clipped by 3 bases and J by 7 bases, with 4 bases between them. The CDR3 is 10 amino acids. CDR3 in amino acids: CASSFREQYF. The DNA of the CDR3 is TGTGCCAGCAGTTTTCGTGAGCAGTACTTC.

This clonotype has at least ten counts. The chain links TRBV20-1 to TRBJ2-5; 10 bases are a match to TRBD2. Germline V lookup: CDR1 DFQATT, CDR2 SNEGSKA (reference sequence). The CDR3 is made up of 14 amino acids. Losses at the gene ends were 1 base for V and 3 bases for J; bases not matched to a gene: 2. DNA of the CDR3: TGCAGTGCTAGAGCCGGGACTAGCGAAGAGACCCAGTACTTC. Residues: CSARAGTSEETQYF.

There are many counts of this clonotype. This rearrangement joins TRBV9 to TRBJ2-3, with a weak D call TRBD2 (6 bases). Trimming took 4 bases from V and 5 from J, leaving 17 bases between them. This CDR3 is 15 amino acids long. Germline CDR1 SGDLS, CDR2 YYNGEE. The CDR3 here is CASSLREFVGDTQYF. The DNA for the CDR3 is TGTGCCAGCAGCCTACGGGAGTTCGTTGGAGATACGCAGTATTTT.

This clonotype was observed a few times. The chain links TRBV12-3 or TRBV12-4 to TRBJ2-7, with TRBD1 matching 7 bases. The J segment lost 6 bases and the V segment lost 6 bases, leaving 11 bases of the junction unmatched. The CDR3 is made up of 14 amino acids. CDR3 amino acids: CASSPGQVAREQYF. CDR3 DNA: TGTGCCAGCAGCCCCGGACAGGTAGCCCGCGAGCAGTACTTC.

The chain links TRBV25-1 to TRBJ1-5, with no clear D. V lost 6 bases and J lost 1, with 10 bases in between. CDR1 MGHDK and CDR2 SYGVNS come from the germline V gene. The CDR3 is 14 amino acids. This CDR3 reads CASSFGTSNQPQHF. CDR3 sequence (DNA): TGTGCCAGCAGCTTTGGCACAAGCAATCAGCCCCAGCATTTT.

The chain carries TRBV4-1 and TRBJ1-4; the match to TRBD1 covers 8 bases. The V gene's germline CDR1 is MGHRA and CDR2 YSYEKL. With 4 bases clipped from V and 5 bases from J, the junction kept 3 bases outside the gene matches. This CDR3 comprises 14 residues. CDR3 region: CASSLGQENEKLFF. The CDR3 DNA sequence: TGCGCCAGCAGCCTGGGACAGGAGAATGAAAAACTGTTTTTT.

This rearrangement joins TRBV12-3 or TRBV12-4 to TRBJ1-5, with D possibly TRBD1 on 5 matching bases. V lost 5 bases to trimming and J lost 4 bases, with 9 bases between them. The CDR3 covers 13 residues. The CDR3 DNA is TGTGCCAGCAGTCAGGGAGCGAATCAGCCCCAGCATTTT. Its protein product is CASSQGANQPQHF.

With regard to this clonotype: The germline gene is not matched at one end of the junction; a read error may be the cause. The rearrangement joins TRBV5-6 to TRBJ1-5, with TRBD1 matching 9 bases. CDR1 and CDR2 (germline): SGHDT, YYEEEE. This CDR3 has 16 residues. The CDR3 sequence: CASSFGDRAYNQPQPF. DNA for the CDR3: TGTGCCAGCAGCTTTGGGGACAGGGCCTACAATCAGCCCCAGCCTTTT.

This clonotype was counted many times. The V gene is TRBV6-2 or TRBV6-3, the J gene TRBJ2-5; 7 bases are shared with TRBD1. Germline-derived CDR1 and CDR2 are MNHEY and SVGEGT. J gave up 5 bases and V 2 bases, and 8 bases lay outside the gene matches. There are 15 residues in the CDR3. For the CDR3, the DNA is TGTGCCAGCAGTTACGCGACAGGGAGTAGGGAGACCCAGTACTTC. Translated: CASSYATGSRETQYF.

This rearrangement joins TRBV7-3 to TRBJ1-6, with 8 bases matching TRBD1. Trimming took 3 bases from V and 8 from J; bases not matched to a gene: 9. The CDR3 sequence is 16 residues long. The germline CDR1 and CDR2 sequences are SGHTA and FQGTGA. CDR3 bases: TGTGCCAGCAGCTTCGCAGGGACAGGCTGGGATTCACCCCTCCACTTT. Translation: CASSFAGTGWDSPLHF.

This clonotype was found many times. V usage is TRBV20-1 and J usage is TRBJ2-6; D remains ambiguous. Germline CDR1 is DFQATT and CDR2 is SNEGSKA (reference sequence). This CDR3 spans 15 amino acids. V was pared by 0 bases and J by 0 bases, with 6 bases between. The CDR3 bases are TGCAGTGCTAGAGATCCTCTCTCTGGGGCCAACGTCCTGACTTTC. Translation: CSARDPLSGANVLTF.

This clonotype was found once. V and J are TRBV25-1 and TRBJ2-3; 9 nucleotides align to TRBD2. Germline values: CDR1 MGHDK, CDR2 SYGVNS. The length of the CDR3 is 17 residues. J was trimmed by 6 bases and V by 6 bases; bases with no gene match: 16. The CDR3 here is CASSPSHAGGLGDTQYF. CDR3 nucleotides: TGTGCCAGCAGCCCATCTCACGCGGGAGGGCTCGGGGATACGCAGTATTTT.

This chain joins TRBV7-9 and TRBJ1-2; D is unclear. V lost 1 base and J 8 bases, leaving 11 bases between the germline ends. Germline values: CDR1 SEHNR, CDR2 FQNEAQ (reference sequence). The CDR3 is 13 amino acids. The CDR3 here is CASSLGPAGGYTF. The CDR3, as DNA: TGTGCCAGCAGCTTAGGTCCAGCCGGGGGCTACACCTTC.

This clonotype was counted many times. The rearrangement uses TRBV3-1 and TRBJ1-6, with D uncertain. This CDR3 comprises 15 residues. The V gene lost 1 base and the J gene lost 7 bases, with 11 bases spanning the gap. Germline CDR1 and CDR2: LGHDT and YNNKEL (reference sequence). The CDR3 region is CASSQVGGSNSPLHF. DNA for the CDR3: TGTGCCAGCAGCCAAGTTGGTGGTTCCAATTCACCCCTCCACTTT.

The rearrangement uses TRBV11-2 and TRBJ1-2; D call uncertain. Deletions cut 5 bases from V and 8 bases from J, with 15 bases between. From germline, CDR1 is SGHAT and CDR2 FQNNGV. The CDR3 is 13 residues long. The CDR3 loop is CASSMTGKWGYTF. CDR3 sequence (DNA): TGTGCCAGCAGCATGACGGGGAAGTGGGGCTACACCTTC.

This clonotype was seen more than once but under ten times. The chain recombines TRBV7-2 with TRBJ1-2; 7 positions agree with TRBD1. Germline loops: CDR1 SGHTA, CDR2 FQGNSA. Losses at the gene ends were 2 bases for V and 7 bases for J; bases not matched to a gene: 13. This CDR3 has 16 residues. CDR3 sequence (DNA): TGTGCCAGCAGCTTAACCTGGGGAGGGGGCGCCGGTGGCTACACCTTC. Protein sequence: CASSLTWGGGAGGYTF.

The V and J genes are TRBV20-1 and TRBJ1-5, with D possibly TRBD1 on 5 matching bases. Germline lookup yields CDR1 DFQATT and CDR2 SNEGSKA (reference sequence). Deletions cut 7 bases from V and 0 bases from J, with 10 bases between. This CDR3 has 13 amino acids. CDR3 loop: CSVAGSSNQPQHF. Here the CDR3 DNA reads TGCAGTGTTGCAGGGAGTAGCAATCAGCCCCAGCATTTT.

This clonotype has a count of ten or more. This chain connects TRBV25-1 to TRBJ1-1; 8 bases are a match to TRBD1. The germline V gene has CDR1 MGHDK and CDR2 SYGVNS. The CDR3 spans 15 residues. The trim removed 5 bases at V and 3 bases at J, leaving 8 bases unmatched. The CDR3 here is CASSPRATGDTEAFF. The CDR3 DNA is TGTGCCAGCAGTCCCAGGGCGACAGGGGACACTGAAGCTTTCTTT.

This clonotype was counted many times. J is TRBJ1-3 and V is TRBV2; possible D gene TRBD1, 5 bases. CDR1 and CDR2 from the germline V gene are SNHLY and FYNNEI. Trimming cost V 5 bases and J 0 bases, with 14 bases left between them. The CDR3 length is 16 residues. The CDR3 DNA reads as TGTGCCAGCAGTAGGAGTAGACAGATCTCTGGAAACACCATATATTTT. As protein: CASSRSRQISGNTIYF.

CDR3 sequence reads: CASSLRSQGTEAFF. CDR3 nucleotide sequence: TGTGCCAGCAGCTTACGATCTCAGGGAACTGAAGCTTTCTTT. This rearrangement joins TRBV7-9 to TRBJ1-1; possible D gene TRBD1, 5 bases. Per the germline V gene, CDR1 is SEHNR and CDR2 is FQNEAQ (reference sequence). V dropped 2 bases and J dropped 5 bases, with 12 bases sitting between them. The CDR3 length is 14 residues. The full variable domain, in which reference TRBV7-9 and TRBJ1-1 provide the parts outside the CDR3, is DTGVSQNPRHKITKRGQNVTFRCDPISEHNRLYWYRQTLGQGPEFLTYFQNEAQLEKSRLLSDRFSAERPKGSFSTLEIQRTEQGDSAMYLCASSLRSQGTEAFFGQGTRLTVV.

This clonotype rates as medium-sized. The rearrangement joins TRBV20-1 to TRBJ2-5; TRBD1 is a possible D gene (5 bases). The CDR3 totals 13 residues. With 8 bases removed from V and 2 bases from J, the gap between germline ends came to 15 bases. The germline V gene has CDR1 DFQATT and CDR2 SNEGSKA (reference sequence). CDR3 protein: CSHPSPGQETQYF. DNA of the CDR3: TGCAGTCACCCCTCTCCAGGGCAAGAGACCCAGTACTTC.

With regard to this clonotype: At one boundary the junction diverges from the germline segment, which might be a read error. The chain is built from TRBV24-1 and TRBJ2-7; D is possibly TRBD1 or TRBD2 (5 bases each). The CDR3 loop spans 14 amino acids. Germline V CDR1 and CDR2: KGHDR, SFDVKD. DNA of the CDR3: TGTGCTACCAGGTCAGGGAGAGGGTTGGAAGAGCAGTACTTC. Encoded protein: CATRSGRGLEEQYF.